These 12 T cell receptor beta chains share one sample of origin, sequenced in a study of persistence of HIV-infected CD4 T cells. What these receptors recognize is not known. Overlapping HIV-1 Gag 15-mer peptides at approximately 0.96 ug per peptide per mL were used. CD40L-negative CD69-negative CD45RO-high memory CD4+ T cells were sorted as populations depleted of antigen-responding cells. This was the immunoSEQ version 4 assay in survey mode. The repertoire was sequenced with immunoSEQ multiplex PCR; TCRdb's copy has only in-frame clones and lacks some. Among 38,000 or so clones listed, approximately 81% were seen once. The sequencing here drew on cultured CD4+ T cells from PBMCs, taken from a patient who received antiretroviral therapy. The receptors stem from an adult with HIV. The donor label of this sample is uncertain.

This sequence joins TRBV6-5 and TRBJ1-3; D not resolved. The CDR3 loop spans 13 amino acids. Deletions cut 6 bases from V and 1 base from J, with 7 bases between. Germline CDR1 reads MNHEY; CDR2 reads SVGAGI. CDR3 loop: CASRTPSGNTIYF. The DNA of the CDR3 is TGTGCCAGCAGGACACCGTCTGGAAACACCATATATTTT.

This chain joins TRBV27 and TRBJ2-1; the D gene is possibly TRBD1 (6 bases). The V end was cut by 7 bases, the J end by 3 bases, with 16 bases between. Germline CDR1 and CDR2: MNHEY and SMNVEV (reference sequence). The CDR3 consists of 15 residues. CDR3 protein: CASIRQAHLYNEQFF. CDR3 coding DNA: TGTGCCAGCATAAGACAGGCCCACCTCTACAATGAGCAGTTCTTC.

In the case of this clone: The junction does not match germline at one end; this may be a read error. The chain combines TRBV7-9 with TRBJ2-6, with 8 bases fitting TRBD1. From germline, CDR1 is SEHNR and CDR2 FQNEAQ (reference sequence). CDR3 size: 18 residues. CDR3 amino acids: CASSLAGTGHSGANVLTF. The CDR3 nucleotides are TGTGCCAGCAGCCTAGCCGGGACAGGCCACTCTGGGGCCAACGTCCTGACTTTC. Looking up the rest from reference TRBV7-9 and TRBJ2-6 gives the full variable domain: DTGVSQNPRHKITKRGQNVTFRCDPISEHNRLYWYRQTLGQGPEFLTYFQNEAQLEKSRLLSDRFSAERPKGSFSTLEIQRTEQGDSAMYLCASSLAGTGHSGANVLTFGAGSRLTVL.

V and J are TRBV5-1 and TRBJ2-6; a weak D match, TRBD1 (5 bases). CDR3 length: 15 residues. Between the trimmed V and J ends, which lost 1 base and 0 bases, there was a span of 5 bases. Per the germline V gene, CDR1 is SGHRS and CDR2 is YFSETQ. CDR3 sequence reads: CASSLTGSGANVLTF. In DNA form, the CDR3 reads TGCGCCAGCAGCTTGACAGGCTCTGGGGCCAACGTCCTGACTTTC.

This clone was picked up one time. J is TRBJ2-7 and V is TRBV6-5; TRBD1 or TRBD2 may be the D gene (7 bases each). The CDR3 runs 15 residues. Deletions cut 5 bases from V and 0 bases from J, with 14 bases between. Germline V gives CDR1 MNHEY, CDR2 SVGAGI. CDR3 amino acids: CASSLQGGSSYEQYF. The CDR3 coding sequence is TGTGCCAGCAGTCTCCAGGGGGGGAGCTCCTACGAGCAGTACTTC.

This chain links TRBV6-4 with TRBJ2-1; D is tentatively TRBD1 or TRBD2 (6 bases each). Trimming removed 3 bases at V and 6 bases at J, with 12 bases between. Per germline, CDR1 MRHNA and CDR2 SNTAGT. This CDR3 comprises 14 residues. CDR3 region: CASSEGGLVNEQFF. The CDR3 region has the DNA TGTGCCAGCAGTGAAGGGGGGCTGGTCAATGAGCAGTTCTTC.

The V call is TRBV5-5, the J call TRBJ2-6; D is ambiguous. Germline CDR1 is SGHKS and CDR2 is YYEKEE (reference sequence). The CDR3 contains 15 residues. V was clipped by 0 bases and J by 0 bases, with 4 bases between them. The CDR3 here is CASSLAHSGANVLTF. The CDR3 nucleotides are TGTGCCAGCAGCTTGGCCCACTCTGGGGCCAACGTCCTGACTTTC.

The chain employs TRBV7-2 and TRBJ2-7; no clear D gene. The CDR3 length is 13 residues. Germline assignment: CDR1 SGHTA and CDR2 FQGNSA. V was trimmed by 5 bases and J by 4 bases, leaving 12 bases between them. CDR3 DNA sequence: TGTGCCAGCAGCACCGATAGGCAGTACGAGCAGTACTTC. Protein sequence: CASSTDRQYEQYF. The full variable domain, rest sourced from reference TRBV7-2 and TRBJ2-7, is GAGVSQSPSNKVTEKGKDVELRCDPISGHTALYWYRQSLGQGLEFLIYFQGNSAPDKSGLPSDRFSAERTGGSVSTLTIQRTQQEDSAVYLCASSTDRQYEQYFGPGTRLTVT.

The rearrangement joins TRBV16 to TRBJ2-7, with a weak D call TRBD1 (6 bases). V was clipped by 4 bases and J by 4 bases, with 26 bases between them. This CDR3 has 18 amino acids. Germline CDR1 KGHSY, CDR2 FQNENV. This CDR3 reads CASSRPRDTSIKGYEQYF. CDR3 DNA sequence: TGTGCCAGCAGCCGCCCCCGGGACACCTCTATTAAGGGGTACGAGCAGTACTTC.

The chain recombines TRBV28 with TRBJ1-2; the match to TRBD1 covers 7 bases. The CDR3 runs 14 residues. CDR1 is MDHEN, CDR2 SYDVKM, per germline. V lost 6 bases to trimming and J lost 6 bases; unmatched junction nucleotides: 10. The CDR3 is CASRPRGPLHGYTF. For the CDR3, the DNA is TGTGCCAGCAGGCCGAGGGGGCCCCTTCATGGCTACACCTTC.

The chain joins TRBV2 to TRBJ1-1; D gene ambiguous. In germline, CDR1 is SNHLY, CDR2 FYNNEI. V was shortened by 6 bases and J by 1 base, with 12 bases between the two germline ends. The CDR3 covers 14 residues. CDR3 in amino acids: CASSDILGNTEAFF. For the CDR3, the DNA is TGTGCCAGCAGCGATATACTGGGGAACACTGAAGCTTTCTTT.

The sample holds a few counts of this clone. The rearrangement joins TRBV10-3 to TRBJ1-2; D ambiguous. Trimming stripped 8 bases from V and 4 bases from J, with 14 bases between. The CDR3 consists of 13 residues. Germline loops: CDR1 ENHRY, CDR2 SYGVKD. The CDR3 sequence: CAIQASAFYGYTF. The DNA of the CDR3 is TGTGCCATCCAGGCCTCGGCTTTCTATGGCTACACCTTC.